This entry lists 16 T cell receptor beta chains sequenced from one sample in a study of CD8 T cells in Susac syndrome. With random hexamers, reverse transcription was performed on about 0.5 to 1 ug of RNA. TCRdb ran MiXCR on the immunoSEQ multiplex PCR reads and lists one entry per CDR3 protein. The data show fewer than 350,000 distinct CDR3 sequences, 70% to 90% seen once. Sequencing was performed on CD8+ T cells from PBMCs. The receptor source for this set is a human donor with multiple sclerosis.

This sequence joins TRBV20-1 and TRBJ2-5; the D gene is possibly TRBD2 (7 bases). Trimming removed 5 bases at V and 4 bases at J, with 26 bases between. Germline values: CDR1 DFQATT, CDR2 SNEGSKA (reference sequence). CDR3 length equals 17 residues. The CDR3 DNA reads TGCAGTGCTTCCCGACGAGCGGGACAATGGGGAGGAGAGACCCAGTACTTC. Protein: CSASRRAGQWGGETQYF.

The rearrangement uses TRBV9 and TRBJ2-7, with D possibly TRBD2 on 5 matching bases. In germline, CDR1 is SGDLS, CDR2 YYNGEE. Trimming took 1 base from V and 7 from J, leaving 12 bases between them. This CDR3 has 13 residues. DNA of the CDR3: TGTGCCAGCAGCGTAAGCGGCGGTATTGAGCAGTACTTC. Translating gives CASSVSGGIEQYF.

The V and J genes are TRBV15 and TRBJ1-4; 9 bases agree with TRBD1. CDR1 LNHNV and CDR2 YYDKDF come from the germline V gene (reference sequence). Trimming removed 1 base from V and 6 bases from J; junction bases left unmatched: 0. The CDR3 length is 14 residues. CDR3 sequence (DNA): TGTGCCACCAGCAGAGGGACAGGGGATGAAAAACTGTTTTTT. It is translated as CATSRGTGDEKLFF.

The chain employs TRBV28 and TRBJ2-5; D is unresolved. In germline, CDR1 is MDHEN, CDR2 SYDVKM. V was trimmed by 3 bases and J by 2 bases, leaving 4 bases between them. The CDR3 sequence is 12 residues long. The CDR3 here is CASSFLQETQYF. The DNA for the CDR3 is TGTGCCAGCAGTTTTTTGCAAGAGACCCAGTACTTC.

The V gene is TRBV10-3, the J gene TRBJ2-7; D is ambiguous. Deletions cut 2 bases from V and 0 bases from J, with 14 bases between. The V gene's germline CDR1 is ENHRY and CDR2 SYGVKD. The CDR3 extends over 16 amino acids. The CDR3 sequence is CAISEVVGAGSYEQYF. The CDR3 DNA is TGTGCCATCAGTGAGGTTGTGGGCGCAGGCTCCTACGAGCAGTACTTC.

V and J are TRBV10-3 and TRBJ2-1; D ambiguous. V lost 6 bases and J lost 0, with 12 bases in between. The CDR3 loop spans 15 amino acids. In germline, CDR1 is ENHRY, CDR2 SYGVKD. The CDR3 reads CAIRGDVSSYNEQFF. CDR3 nucleotide sequence: TGTGCCATCAGGGGCGACGTAAGCTCCTACAATGAGCAGTTCTTC.

The rearrangement links TRBV30 to TRBJ2-7; 7 nucleotides match TRBD1. V lost 0 bases, J lost 3 bases, and 5 bases stayed unmatched. The CDR3 is made up of 14 amino acids. Looked up from germline, CDR1 is GTSNPN and CDR2 is SVGIG (reference sequence). The CDR3 DNA reads TGTGCCTGGAGTGTAGGGCGACAGGGCTACGAGCAGTACTTC. It encodes CAWSVGRQGYEQYF.

The J gene is TRBJ1-5, the V gene TRBV12-3 or TRBV12-4, with D hard to call. The CDR3 runs to 16 residues. V was cut by 1 base and J by 2 bases, with 12 bases left in between. The CDR3: CASSLDGRGGNQPQHF. For the CDR3, the DNA is TGTGCCAGCAGTTTAGACGGACGGGGTGGCAATCAGCCCCAGCATTTT.

V and J are TRBV28 and TRBJ1-1; D is ambiguous. V dropped 6 bases and J dropped 7 bases, with 12 bases sitting between them. The length of the CDR3 is 12 residues. The germline CDR1 and CDR2 sequences are MDHEN and SYDVKM. The CDR3 region has the DNA TGTGCCAGCAGGGACCCCGGCTTTGAAGCTTTCTTT. Its protein product is CASRDPGFEAFF.

This clonotype was detected once. The chain has TRBV30 and TRBJ2-4; D remains ambiguous. In germline, CDR1 is GTSNPN, CDR2 SVGIG (reference sequence). V was shortened by 0 bases and J by 0 bases, with 9 bases between the two germline ends. CDR3 length: 15 amino acids. CDR3 in amino acids: CAWSVGKIAKNIQYF. CDR3 sequence (DNA): TGTGCCTGGAGTGTAGGGAAAATAGCCAAAAACATTCAGTACTTC.

This CDR3 reads CASKGGTEISGRRNEQFF. The DNA for the CDR3 is TGTGCCAGCAAAGGCGGAACCGAGATTAGCGGGAGGCGCAATGAGCAGTTCTTC. The V and J genes are TRBV12-3 or TRBV12-4 and TRBJ2-1; 10 nucleotides match TRBD2. This CDR3 has 18 amino acids. V dropped 7 bases and J dropped 6; count of bases not matched to a gene: 18.

This rearrangement joins TRBV7-6 to TRBJ2-3; D is uncertain. Germline values: CDR1 SGHVS, CDR2 FNYEAQ. The CDR3 runs to 15 residues. The ends were cut back, 0 bases at V and 1 base at J, with 8 bases in the middle. Here the CDR3 reads CASSLASVRTDTQYF. CDR3 bases: TGTGCCAGCAGCTTAGCCTCTGTCCGCACAGATACGCAGTATTTT.

A few counts support this clonotype. The V gene is TRBV7-3, the J gene TRBJ2-6; a weak D match, TRBD2 (7 bases). Germline CDR1 is SGHTA and CDR2 is FQGTGA. The CDR3 runs 17 residues. V was pared by 6 bases and J by 0 bases, with 15 bases between. Here the CDR3 DNA reads TGTGCCAGCAGTTCGAAGGGGGGGCTCTCTGGGGCCAACGTCCTGACTTTC. It yields the protein CASSSKGGLSGANVLTF.

This chain links TRBV28 with TRBJ2-5; 13 positions agree with TRBD2. Germline CDR1 MDHEN, CDR2 SYDVKM. Germline trimming cut 4 bases from V and 0 bases from J; bases unmatched to any gene: 5. CDR3 length equals 17 residues. Here the CDR3 DNA reads TGTGCCAGCAGTTCTACTAGCGGGGGGGCGTACCAAGAGACCCAGTACTTC. The encoded protein is CASSSTSGGAYQETQYF.

Comment on this clonotype: A junction boundary mismatches the germline segment, possibly from a read error. The chain employs TRBV7-7 and TRBJ2-1, with 9 nucleotides matching TRBD2. CDR1 is SSHAT, CDR2 FNYEAQ, per germline (reference sequence). This CDR3 is built from 18 residues. CDR3 residues: CASSLYLGREGPYNEQFF. CDR3 DNA sequence: TGTGCTAGCAGCTTATATTTAGGGCGGGAGGGCCCCTACAATGAGCAGTTCTTC.

The chain combines TRBV12-3 or TRBV12-4 with TRBJ2-7, with unresolved D. V gave up 6 bases and J gave up 2 bases, with 11 bases separating them. This CDR3 comprises 13 residues. CDR3 protein: CASRATSTYEQYF. The CDR3 DNA reads TGTGCCAGCAGGGCGACAAGCACCTACGAGCAGTACTTC.